This T cell receptor beta chain was profiled in a study of cytomegalovirus exposure and HLA in healthy donors (dated by TCRdb to the late 2010s). About the study as a whole: An earlier analysis of fewer than 750 of the donors reported approximately 260 Gb of sequence data and some 110 million unique TCR beta sequences obtained from around 170 million T cells. An early release covering roughly 580 HLA-typed donors comprised about 300 gigabases of sequencing data and 65 million to 100 million unique TCR sequences. Among the roughly 400 genotyped donors, about 85% belonged to the genetic ancestry cluster associated with self-reported Caucasian donors. The study aimed to test whether signatures of past pathogen exposure could be identified by cataloging public T cell receptors. The study used immunosequencing to profile the T cell repertoires of approximately 650 subjects and linked those repertoires to cytomegalovirus serostatus. A separate validation cohort of over a hundred different subjects was used in addition to the roughly 640-subject first cohort. To predict cytomegalovirus infection status, the study brought together high-throughput TCR immunosequencing, statistical association of individual TCRs with disease status, and machine learning. To study patterns of TCR occurrence, a later analysis re-analyzed previously published TCR beta repertoires from 700 or so donors and added high-resolution HLA genotyping. Rather than drawing on any new phenotypic data, the later analysis identified candidate immune exposures from TCR beta sequences and the way those sequences occurred across donors. To decide whether each TCR beta V gene segment behaved as functional or pseudogenic, an earlier analysis of fewer than 750 of the donors relied on high-throughput TCR beta sequencing. Donor age, sex, ethnicity and CMV serostatus were compiled together with the repertoire data. A later genetic analysis used genome-wide SNP genotypes for about 65% of the 666 donors, treating that subset as a discovery cohort. Every repertoire in the discovery cohort had been generated on one and the same sequencing platform. HLA typing covered class I and class II loci at four-digit resolution. Typing coverage varied by locus: roughly 629-640 donors for A, B, C, DRB1 and DQB1; roughly 510 for DQA1; more than 600 for DPA1; some 470 for DPB1. About 5 DR-DQ haplotypes were handled as single units for association and clustering, since linkage in the cohort was strong. Among some 400 genotyped donors of the cohort, an average of approximately 240,000 unique TCR beta nucleotide sequences was sequenced per donor, of which about 18% were non-productive. Broad study findings and their caveats: Specific HLA alleles were associated with more than 15,000 TCR beta sequences at a false discovery rate of 0.05 in a later analysis. In a later analysis, most CMV-associated TCR beta chains were found to appear HLA-restricted, with HLA associations seemingly driven largely by CMV exposure. A later analysis reported that several top co-occurrence clusters appeared linked to parvovirus B19, influenza, CMV and Epstein-Barr virus. Assigning TCR associations to individual alleles was difficult when HLA alleles, especially DR and DQ, strongly co-occurred. Compared with equally common non-associated chains, HLA-associated TCR beta chains in a later analysis were more clonally expanded and had lower generation probabilities. A further reported finding was that TCR beta sequences accurately predicted the HLA-A and HLA-B alleles for most subjects in the first cohort. The classifier was reported to diagnose cytomegalovirus status with high specificity and sensitivity in both the original cohort and the validation cohort. In an earlier analysis of some 500 of the donors, most TCR beta V segments appeared in productive rearrangements about 87% or about 30% of the time, broadly matching IMGT annotations. Roughly uniform sequencing depth across donors was assumed in presence/absence analyses, although this assumption may not hold. A group of highly shared sequence variants was considered likely to be a technical artifact of the sequencing pipeline. A later analysis found that TCR association rates varied across HLA loci, with DRB1 alleles showing the most associated TCRs and HLA-C alleles the fewest. For the cohort, immune exposure information was limited to CMV serostatus. In vitro tests confirmed that a few of the cytomegalovirus-associated TCR beta chains recognize cytomegalovirus antigens. In a later genetic analysis, fewer N-insertions in productive TCRs were reported among donors in an Asian-associated ancestry cluster than the roughly 640-donor mean. Because counts were too low, seventeen rarely observed V segments, including chromosome 9 orphons, were left out of the earlier analysis of 587 of the donors. In a later genetic analysis, a missense DCLRE1C variant was associated with V-gene and J-gene trimming of TCR beta chains, and the association was replicated in an independent cohort. A total of about 180 TCR beta chains were listed by the study as associated with cytomegalovirus. Across donors, most TCR sequences were observed very rarely, whereas some public TCRs were present in many individuals. Some IMGT-functional V segments, including TRBV6-2 and TRBV6-3, could not be distinguished by the 87-base-pair reads and were therefore excluded. In this cohort, only TCR beta chains were sequenced, and detectable features were limited by the absence of alpha or paired-chain data. Linkage disequilibrium might explain the correlated functional status among segregating V segments, but an unknown experimental factor could not be ruled out. Because HLA typing was unavailable for some donors at each locus, only the typed subset was used in association tests. According to the authors, the approach could potentially be generalized to other disease states and immunological phenotypes.

For CDR1 and CDR2, the germline V gene (reference sequence) lists LNHDA and SQIVND. From its cysteine to its phenylalanine, the CDR3 spans 15 amino acids. CDR3 DNA only is kept here, 45 bases in frame from base 1. After removal of 2 bases from V and 4 bases from J, the junction retains 6 bases not matched to a gene. The cohort comprised some 680 healthy bone marrow donors. At the time of sampling, all cohort members were nominally healthy, though unrecorded immune exposures were likely present. CMV serostatus was positive for around 310 and negative for about 55% of the roughly 670 cohort members, and was not recorded for this donor. A peripheral blood sample was provided by each donor, and peripheral blood mononuclear cells were used for TCR beta sequencing. The Qiagen DNeasy Blood Extraction Kit was used to extract genomic DNA from the blood cell samples. Library preparation was by the immunoSEQ multiplex PCR assay. For the multiplex PCR, a mixture combining 60 forward primers for TCR Vbeta segments and 13 reverse primers for TCR Jbeta segments was used. Amplification of the CDR3 region of rearranged TCR beta genes was performed with a multiplex PCR assay on genomic DNA. The Illumina HiSeq System was used to sequence the amplified TCR beta libraries as 87-base-pair reads. The original methods were these. A later analysis tallied 75 million to 85 million unique TCR beta chains across the 700 or so repertoires, and around 9.9 million of those chains were shared by two or more donors. Raw reads were error-corrected and collapsed into unique sequences with a nearest-neighbor algorithm that merged closely related sequences to remove PCR and sequencing errors. To assign V, D and J gene segments, CDR3 sequences were aligned to IMGT reference sequences. Each retained sequence needed at least a six-nucleotide match to both a V gene segment and a J gene segment. Rearrangements were classified as productive when the CDR3 lacked stop codons and remained in frame with V and J, and all other rearrangements were classified as non-productive. CDR3 was defined by IMGT convention, running from the second conserved V-encoded cysteine to the conserved J-encoded phenylalanine. Sequences without an unambiguous match to a single V gene segment were excluded from the earlier analysis of 450 to 750 of the donors. In an earlier analysis of a few hundred of the donors, a V segment was called functional when productive rearrangements were above 56.7%, and segregating when the standard deviation between donors exceeded 5%. A statistical classification framework was developed to diagnose cytomegalovirus status using the catalog of TCR beta chain sequences. In a later analysis, TCR nucleotide sequences were compared against IMGT/GENE-DB human TR gene sequences so that V and J genes could be assigned. Using the TCRdist pipeline, a later analysis assigned CDR3 sequences along with most-parsimonious VDJ recombination scenarios. In a later analysis, every TCR beta chain was defined by the combination of its CDR3 amino acid sequence and its V-gene family, and reads without a unique V-gene family were dropped. In a later analysis, nearly 600 highly shared, low-generation-probability nucleotide sequences were removed to address suspected cross-contamination and a sequencing artifact. For each public chain, a later analysis derived a clonal expansion index from normalized ranks of inferred template counts within each repertoire. Generation probabilities in a later analysis came from a VDJ recombination model fitted to out-of-frame rearrangements, and those results were checked against IGoR. Hypergeometric tests were used in a later analysis to score TCR-TCR, TCR-HLA and TCR-CMV co-occurrence, with a repertoire-size bias correction applied to the TCR pairs. A later analysis estimated false discovery rates by permuting HLA or CMV assignments 20 times. A later analysis grouped co-occurring TCRs with DBSCAN, adding TCRdist sequence similarity when clustering within HLA-allele-positive subsets. Repertoires with fewer than 30,000 or more than 120,000 public chains, plus five repertoires with anomalous nucleotide sharing, were excluded from co-occurrence clustering. The clones in this table, taken by TCRdb from immuneACCESS, are in-frame only. Not every clone is retained; where verified, under half of the shortfall comes from an unresolved V gene, and the cause of the rest is unknown. Clonal size and the V and J genes are those of that table, whereas D and trimming came from the DNA. Across this sample there are around 90,000 clones, with 64% seen only once. The ten largest clones represent roughly 2.5% of the sample.

Worth noting for this clone: No antigen is known for it. One base away there is no much larger clone; base qualities are not given.

The origin of this receptor is a human donor in good health. The rearranged chain carries TRBV19 and TRBJ2-3, and 7 bases in between align with TRBD1. The sequencing sample was made of PBMCs. CDR3 reads: CASSIRGQFSDTQYF. The nucleotide sequence is TGTGCCAGTAGTATAAGGGGACAGTTTTCAGATACGCAGTATTTT. Reference TRBV19 and TRBJ2-3 genes cover what lies past the CDR3, so the full variable domain is DGGITQSPKYLFRKEGQNVTLSCEQNLNHDAMYWYRQDPGQGLRLIYYSQIVNDFQKGDIAEGYSVSREKKESFPLTVTSAQKNPTAFYLCASSIRGQFSDTQYFGPGTRLTVL.